This TCR beta chain was identified in a study of cytomegalovirus exposure and HLA in healthy donors. Study outcomes and limitations: In vitro experiments confirmed that a few CMV-associated chains were specific for CMV antigens. The tendency of first-cohort TCR clusters to co-occur in the approximately 110 validation repertoires was identified by a subsequent analysis.

Clones were sequenced by immunoSEQ multiplex PCR, and TCRdb holds only the in-frame ones, with some missing. Of fewer than 95,000 clones in the sample, about 95% were seen once. Germline loops: CDR1 SGHNT, CDR2 YYREEE (reference sequence). V lost 5 bases, J lost 5 bases, and 12 bases stayed unmatched. CDR3 size: 15 residues. As concerns this clone: The antigen is unknown.

This chain uses TRBV5-4 with TRBJ2-5; the match to TRBD1 covers 7 bases. The source of this sequence is a woman aged 18 to 35 in good health and CMV-seronegative. Sequences were obtained from PBMCs. CDR3 sequence (DNA): TGTGCCAGCAGTTTTCGTAAGGGGGCCGGGGAGACCCAGTACTTC. This gives the protein CASSFRKGAGETQYF.